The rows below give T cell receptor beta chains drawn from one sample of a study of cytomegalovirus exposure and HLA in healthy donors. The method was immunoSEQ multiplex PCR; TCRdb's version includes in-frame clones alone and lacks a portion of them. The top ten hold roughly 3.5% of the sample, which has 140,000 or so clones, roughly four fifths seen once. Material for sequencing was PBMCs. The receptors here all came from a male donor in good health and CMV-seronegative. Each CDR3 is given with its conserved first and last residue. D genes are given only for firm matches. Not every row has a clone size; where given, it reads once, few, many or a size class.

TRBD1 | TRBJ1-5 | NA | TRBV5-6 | TGTGCCAGCAGCTATACAGGGGGTGTCAATCAGCCCCAGCATTTT | CASSYTGGVNQPQHF
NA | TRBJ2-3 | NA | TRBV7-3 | TGTGCCAGCAGCCGCGGGGGCCCCGGCACAGATACGCAGTATTTT | CASSRGGPGTDTQYF
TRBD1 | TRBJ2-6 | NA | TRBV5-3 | TGTGCCAGAAGCTTGGCGGCAGGGGGAATCACTGGGGCCAACGTCCTGACTTTC | CARSLAAGGITGANVLTF
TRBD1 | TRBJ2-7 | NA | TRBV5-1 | TGCGCCAGCAGCTCGGGACAGGGAACCTTCGAGCAGTACTTC | CASSSGQGTFEQYF
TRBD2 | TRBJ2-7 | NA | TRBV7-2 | TGTGCCAGCAGCCCCGATCTGGGAGCGGGGGCATGGGAGCAGTACTTC | CASSPDLGAGAWEQYF
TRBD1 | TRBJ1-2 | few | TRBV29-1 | TGCAGCGTTGAAACGGGGACAGGGAGAGGTGGCTACACCTTC | CSVETGTGRGGYTF
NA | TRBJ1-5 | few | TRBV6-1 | TGTGCCAGCAGCCTCGGACACGTGACCAATCAGCCCCAGCATTTT | CASSLGHVTNQPQHF
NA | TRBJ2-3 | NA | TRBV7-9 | TGTGCCAGCAGCTTTGGGGGGGCTAGCACAGATACGCAGTATTTT | CASSFGGASTDTQYF
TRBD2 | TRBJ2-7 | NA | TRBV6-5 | TGTGCCAGCAGTTACTTTCGCGGGGGGCGGCCCTACGAGCAGTACTTC | CASSYFRGGRPYEQYF
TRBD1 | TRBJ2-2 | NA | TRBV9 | TGTGCCAGCAGCGTATCCAGGGGGTCCGGACCCGGGGAGCTGTTTTTT | CASSVSRGSGPGELFF
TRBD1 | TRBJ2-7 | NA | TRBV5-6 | TGTGCCAGCAGCCCGGGACAGGTCTACGAGCAGTACTTC | CASSPGQVYEQYF
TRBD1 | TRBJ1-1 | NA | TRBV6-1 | TGTGCCAGCAGTGCCCGGGACAGAATGAACACTGAAGCTTTCTTT | CASSARDRMNTEAFF